This T cell receptor beta chain derives from a study of Tregs in tolerant kidney transplant recipients. Details on this clone: Antigen specificity is unknown.

Study-level findings and limits: Activated donor B cell expansion appeared to reveal the most relevant donor-specific TCRbeta repertoire. Validation in larger populations is needed because few patients were studied. This study did not directly address biological reproducibility.

Repertoires were generated with immunoSEQ multiplex PCR, while TCRdb's copy carries only in-frame clones and drops some. The sample gives about 4,200 clones, more than 55% of which show up once; roughly 4.1% is in the top ten. Germline-derived CDR1 and CDR2 are SGHRS and YFSETQ. There are 14 residues in the CDR3. Trimming removed 4 bases at V and 5 bases at J, with 15 bases between. The receptor's source is a human donor in good health. Sample: CD8+ T cells from blood cultured with allogeneic cells. The rearrangement joins TRBV5-1 to TRBJ2-5; possibly TRBD1 or TRBD2 for D (6 bases each). The CDR3 loop is CASSPEGGVETQYF. The CDR3 DNA follows: TGCGCCAGCAGCCCGGAGGGGGGAGTGGAGACCCAGTACTTC. Based on the CDR3 plus reference TRBV5-1 and TRBJ2-5, the full variable domain is KAGVTQTPRYLIKTRGQQVTLSCSPISGHRSVSWYQQTPGQGLQFLFEYFSETQRNKGNFPGRFSGRQFSNSRSEMNVSTLELGDSALYLCASSPEGGVETQYFGPGTRLLVL.